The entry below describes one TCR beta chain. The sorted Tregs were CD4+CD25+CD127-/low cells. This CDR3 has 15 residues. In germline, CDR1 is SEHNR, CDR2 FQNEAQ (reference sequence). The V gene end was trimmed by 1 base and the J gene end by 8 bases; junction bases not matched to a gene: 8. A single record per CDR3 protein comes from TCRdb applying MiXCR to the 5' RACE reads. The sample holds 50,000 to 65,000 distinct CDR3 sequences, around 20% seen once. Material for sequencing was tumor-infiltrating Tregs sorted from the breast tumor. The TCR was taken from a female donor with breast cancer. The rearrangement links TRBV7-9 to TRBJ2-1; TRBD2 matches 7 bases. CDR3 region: CASSLVRGSVDEQFF. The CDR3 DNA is TGTGCCAGCAGCTTAGTCCGCGGGAGCGTCGATGAGCAGTTCTTC.